Each of the 30 T cell receptor beta chains below was sequenced from the same sample in a study of vaccination effects on CD4 cells after COVID-19. Antigen specificity for these receptors is unknown. The data were produced by immunoSEQ multiplex PCR, yet TCRdb's version contains in-frame clones alone and is incomplete. Of tens of thousands of clones in the sample, 80% to 90% were seen once. Before sequencing, viral peptide pools were used by the ViraFEST assay to expand antigen-specific CD4+ T cells. Cultured cells yielded isolated CD4+ T cells after 10 days. The material was CD4+ T cells from PBMCs cultured with HCoV-229E spike peptides, obtained before COVID-19 vaccination. The receptors come from a human donor who received a COVID-19 vaccine.

J is TRBJ1-6 and V is TRBV19; D remains ambiguous. CDR1 is LNHDA and CDR2 is SQIVND in the germline V gene (reference sequence). The CDR3 loop spans 15 amino acids. Trimming removed 3 bases at V and 0 bases at J, with 6 bases between. DNA for the CDR3: TGTGCCAGTAGTATCGGTTACTCCTATAATTCACCCCTCCACTTT. Protein: CASSIGYSYNSPLHF.

This chain connects TRBV24-1 to TRBJ1-4; D gene uncertain. Trimming shortened V by 4 bases and J by 9 bases, and 14 bases separated the two germline ends. In germline, CDR1 is KGHDR, CDR2 SFDVKD. This CDR3 has 14 residues. The DNA of the CDR3 is TGTGCCACCAGTGACCCTAGTCTTTCGAAAAAACTGTTTTTT. It is translated as CATSDPSLSKKLFF.

The V call is TRBV7-8, the J call TRBJ1-2; a possible D gene is TRBD1 (6 bases). Trimming cost V 1 base and J 0 bases, with 12 bases left between them. The CDR3 extends over 16 amino acids. Germline V gene lookup returns CDR1 SGHVS and CDR2 FQNEAQ. The CDR3: CASSLVGGGSNYGYTF. As DNA, the CDR3 is TGTGCCAGCAGCTTAGTTGGAGGGGGTTCTAACTATGGCTACACCTTC.

The chain uses TRBV10-3 and TRBJ2-7; tentative D call: TRBD2 (7 bases). V was pared by 6 bases and J by 7 bases, with 16 bases between. Germline V gene lookup returns CDR1 ENHRY and CDR2 SYGVKD. This CDR3 spans 13 amino acids. This chain's CDR3 is CAIRDRTAGEQYV. CDR3 coding DNA: TGTGCCATCAGAGATAGGACAGCGGGGGAGCAGTACGTC.

The J gene is TRBJ1-4, the V gene TRBV7-2; no clear D gene. Between the trimmed V and J ends, which lost 1 base and 8 bases, there was a span of 8 bases. This CDR3 contains 13 residues. The germline gives CDR1 SGHTA, CDR2 FQGNSA. The CDR3 DNA is TGTGCCAGCAGCTTAGTCTGGGAAGAAAAACTGTTTTTT. It encodes CASSLVWEEKLFF.

The chain is built from TRBV2 and TRBJ1-5; the D gene is possibly TRBD1 (6 bases). The germline V gene has CDR1 SNHLY and CDR2 FYNNEI. The CDR3 length is 14 residues. V shed 2 bases and J shed 7 bases, with 12 bases lying between them. DNA of the CDR3: TGTGCCAGCAGTGAATGGGGGCTCGGGCAGCCCCAGCATTTT. As protein: CASSEWGLGQPQHF.

The CDR3 loop reads CASKKYEGGNQPQHF. DNA for the CDR3: TGTGCCAGTAAAAAATACGAGGGTGGCAATCAGCCCCAGCATTTT. The chain links TRBV19 to TRBJ1-5; D uncertain. The ends were cut back, 7 bases at V and 2 bases at J, with 15 bases in the middle. CDR1 and CDR2 (germline): LNHDA, SQIVND (reference sequence). This CDR3 is 15 amino acids long.

A single count supports this clone. The chain uses TRBV7-9 and TRBJ2-3; D is uncertain. CDR3 length: 14 amino acids. Germline V gives CDR1 SEHNR, CDR2 FQNEAQ (reference sequence). Trimming shortened V by 7 bases and J by 0 bases, and 11 bases separated the two germline ends. CDR3: CASTSSSSTDTQYF. For the CDR3, the DNA is TGTGCCAGCACCTCAAGCAGCAGCACAGATACGCAGTATTTT.

The gene calls are TRBV10-3 and TRBJ2-3, with 10 bases that match TRBD2. CDR3 length: 17 amino acids. The V and J ends lost 0 bases and 1 base, in that order; junction bases with no gene match: 4. CDR1 and CDR2 from the germline V gene are ENHRY and SYGVKD. CDR3 in DNA: TGTGCCATCAGTGAGTCTCGTGGACTAGCGGGCACAGATACGCAGTATTTT. Its protein product is CAISESRGLAGTDTQYF.

V is TRBV4-1 and J is TRBJ1-3; D call uncertain. Germline CDR1 is MGHRA and CDR2 is YSYEKL. CDR3 length: 16 amino acids. The V gene lost 4 bases and the J gene lost 8 bases, with 21 bases spanning the gap. The CDR3 reads CASSLQGGPLGYTIYF. In DNA form, the CDR3 reads TGCGCCAGCAGCCTACAAGGAGGGCCCCTGGGATACACCATATATTTT.

The chain recombines TRBV3-1 (or the pseudogene TRBV3-2) with TRBJ2-1; 14 bases map to TRBD2. The junction had 4 bases not matched to a gene; V was cut back by 5 bases and J by 4 bases. The CDR3 is 16 amino acids. In germline, CDR1 is LGHDT, CDR2 YNNKEL (reference sequence). The CDR3 DNA reads as TGTGCCAGCAGCTATGGGACTAGCGGGGGATACAATGAGCAGTTCTTC. It encodes CASSYGTSGGYNEQFF.

The chain carries TRBV28 and TRBJ1-5; D gene unclear. This CDR3 is built from 14 residues. CDR1 and CDR2 from the germline V gene are MDHEN and SYDVKM. Trimming shortened V by 5 bases and J by 5 bases, and 13 bases separated the two germline ends. The CDR3: CASSTTLTHQPQHF. CDR3 sequence (DNA): TGTGCCAGCAGTACCACACTTACCCATCAGCCCCAGCATTTT.

The chain uses TRBV10-3 and TRBJ2-4; the D gene is possibly TRBD2 (6 bases). Per germline, CDR1 ENHRY and CDR2 SYGVKD. There are 14 residues in the CDR3. The V and J ends lost 3 bases and 4 bases respectively, with 10 bases between them. CDR3 residues: CAISEAGTKNIQYF. CDR3 bases: TGTGCCATCAGTGAAGCCGGGACTAAAAACATTCAGTACTTC.

This clone came up a few times. The chain recombines TRBV6-1 with TRBJ1-6, with a weak D call TRBD1 (5 bases). Trimming stripped 4 bases from V and 6 bases from J, with 25 bases between. Per the germline V gene, CDR1 is MNHNS and CDR2 is SASEGT. The CDR3 length is 19 residues. In nucleotides, the CDR3 is TGTGCCAGCAGTGGTTCAGGGATCGTCCAGCGAGGACGTAATTCACCCCTCCACTTT. Protein sequence: CASSGSGIVQRGRNSPLHF.

CDR3 sequence (DNA): TGTGCCAGCAGCTTATGGTACGCTAGCGGTTACAATGAGCAGTTCTTC. Amino acids: CASSLWYASGYNEQFF. The gene calls are TRBV7-2 and TRBJ2-1; 7 bases are a match to TRBD2. The CDR3 sequence is 16 residues long. Germline V gene sequence: CDR1 SGHTA, CDR2 FQGNSA. The trim removed 2 bases at V and 4 bases at J, leaving 8 bases unmatched.

This sequence joins TRBV19 and TRBJ1-6, with D hard to call. The germline V gene encodes CDR1 LNHDA and CDR2 SQIVND (reference sequence). There are 16 residues in the CDR3. With 7 bases removed from V and 5 bases from J, the gap between germline ends came to 18 bases. The DNA of the CDR3 is TGTGCCAGTACCCAGCAGCATACTCGGAATAATTCACCCCTCCACTTT. Translating gives CASTQQHTRNNSPLHF. The full variable domain, its missing parts supplied by reference TRBV19 and TRBJ1-6, is DGGITQSPKYLFRKEGQNVTLSCEQNLNHDAMYWYRQDPGQGLRLIYYSQIVNDFQKGDIAEGYSVSREKKESFPLTVTSAQKNPTAFYLCASTQQHTRNNSPLHFGNGTRLTVT.

This rearrangement joins TRBV18 to TRBJ2-3, with no clear D. The CDR3 loop spans 16 amino acids. The V gene lost 6 bases and the J gene lost 0 bases, with 16 bases spanning the gap. From germline, CDR1 is KGHSH and CDR2 LQKENI. The CDR3 region is CASSAVGQVSTDTQYF. The CDR3 bases are TGTGCCAGCTCCGCCGTAGGGCAGGTTAGCACAGATACGCAGTATTTT.

This clone appeared a few times. The rearrangement links TRBV9 to TRBJ1-1, with TRBD1 matching over 10 bases. The germline V gene encodes CDR1 SGDLS and CDR2 YYNGEE. The length of the CDR3 is 15 residues. V shed 4 bases and J 3 bases; nucleotides not matched to a gene: 6. DNA of the CDR3: TGTGCCAGCAGCTCAAGACAGGGGGCGGACACTGAAGCTTTCTTT. It encodes CASSSRQGADTEAFF. The variable domain in full, completed from reference TRBV9 and TRBJ1-1, reads DSGVTQTPKHLITATGQRVTLRCSPRSGDLSVYWYQQSLDQGLQFLIQYYNGEERAKGNILERFSAQQFPDLHSELNLSSLELGDSALYFCASSSRQGADTEAFFGQGTRLTVV.

This chain links TRBV5-1 with TRBJ2-3, with 7 positions matching TRBD1. The CDR3 loop spans 14 amino acids. Germline CDR1 and CDR2: SGHRS and YFSETQ. V gave up 4 bases and J gave up 0 bases; unmatched junction bases: 2. The CDR3 DNA follows: TGCGCCAGCAGCAGGGGACAGAGCACAGATACGCAGTATTTT. Protein product: CASSRGQSTDTQYF.

J is TRBJ1-4 and V is TRBV23-1; perhaps TRBD1 as D (5 bases). TRBV23-1 is treated as an ORF (open reading frame) with a function not yet certain. The CDR3 has 13 amino acids. Trimming removed 0 bases at V and 10 bases at J, with 9 bases between. CDR3 amino acids: CASSQSRDPKLFF. CDR3 DNA: TGCGCCAGCAGTCAATCGCGGGACCCAAAACTGTTTTTT.

This clone has a single count. The J gene is TRBJ2-5, the V gene TRBV6-5, with 10 bases that match TRBD2. Trimming took 7 bases from V and 2 from J; bases not matched to a gene: 1. This CDR3 is built from 13 residues. In germline, CDR1 is MNHEY, CDR2 SVGAGI. CDR3 nucleotides: TGTGCCAGCAAGCGGGGGGGTCAAGAGACCCAGTACTTC. Translating gives CASKRGGQETQYF.

The gene calls are TRBV25-1 and TRBJ1-6; maybe TRBD1 (6 bases). Germline CDR1 MGHDK, CDR2 SYGVNS. The CDR3 is 13 residues long. The V end lost 8 bases, the J end lost 8 bases, and 13 bases lay between the germline ends. The CDR3 region is CASEGVGYSPLHF. The CDR3, as DNA: TGTGCCAGCGAGGGGGTCGGGTATTCACCCCTCCACTTT.

This sequence joins TRBV30 and TRBJ2-4; possible D gene TRBD2, 6 bases. The CDR3 is made up of 14 amino acids. V shed 2 bases and J shed 8 bases, with 16 bases lying between them. The germline gives CDR1 GTSNPN, CDR2 SVGIG (reference sequence). Here the CDR3 DNA reads TGTGCCTGGAGTTCGGTAGCGGTTGGTGACATTCAGTACTTC. Its translation is CAWSSVAVGDIQYF.

This rearrangement joins TRBV5-1 to TRBJ2-1; D is perhaps TRBD1 or TRBD2 (5 bases each). Per the germline V gene, CDR1 is SGHRS and CDR2 is YFSETQ. V was shortened by 1 base and J by 6 bases, with 8 bases between the two germline ends. The CDR3 spans 13 residues. CDR3 residues: CASSLYGTNEQFF. The CDR3 coding sequence is TGCGCCAGCAGCTTGTACGGGACCAATGAGCAGTTCTTC.

V gene TRBV10-3 combines with J gene TRBJ2-2; tentatively, D is TRBD2 (6 bases). This CDR3 contains 13 residues. V was cut by 2 bases and J by 5 bases, with 6 bases left in between. Germline V gene lookup returns CDR1 ENHRY and CDR2 SYGVKD. The CDR3 sequence: CAISERGTGELFF. CDR3 DNA sequence: TGTGCCATCAGTGAGCGGGGGACCGGGGAGCTGTTTTTT.

This rearrangement joins TRBV19 to TRBJ1-2; 8 bases map to TRBD1. Germline V CDR1 and CDR2: LNHDA, SQIVND (reference sequence). The CDR3 is 14 amino acids. Unmatched junction bases numbered 2, after V lost 3 bases and J lost 2 bases. In nucleotides, the CDR3 is TGTGCCAGTAGTATGGGACAGGTGAACTATGGCTACACCTTC. Protein: CASSMGQVNYGYTF.

The chain has TRBV7-2 and TRBJ1-5, with D uncertain. Germline CDR1 and CDR2: SGHTA and FQGNSA. The CDR3 spans 13 residues. Trimming left V 0 bases short and J 9 bases short, with 9 bases between. The CDR3 sequence: CASSLAVGGPQHF. In nucleotides, the CDR3 is TGTGCCAGCAGCTTAGCGGTTGGTGGGCCCCAGCATTTT.

This chain connects TRBV30 to TRBJ1-1; D is unresolved. This CDR3 is 13 amino acids long. Germline loops: CDR1 GTSNPN, CDR2 SVGIG (reference sequence). Trimming removed 0 bases from V and 4 bases from J, with 9 bases in between. The CDR3 sequence: CAWSVALRTEAFF. In DNA form, the CDR3 reads TGTGCCTGGAGTGTAGCCCTGCGCACTGAAGCTTTCTTT.

The V and J genes are TRBV30 and TRBJ1-5; D remains ambiguous. The CDR3 runs 14 residues. Trimming removed 1 base at V and 9 bases at J, with 16 bases between. Germline-derived CDR1 and CDR2 are GTSNPN and SVGIG (reference sequence). The CDR3 here is CAWSGVDRSLPQHF. CDR3 sequence (DNA): TGTGCCTGGAGTGGGGTGGACCGGTCGTTGCCCCAGCATTTT.

V is TRBV19 and J is TRBJ1-2; D uncertain. The CDR3 totals 15 residues. Germline V gives CDR1 LNHDA, CDR2 SQIVND (reference sequence). V dropped 4 bases and J dropped 0 bases, with 12 bases sitting between them. CDR3 sequence reads: CASSSGRLPNYGYTF. The CDR3 nucleotides are TGTGCCAGTAGTAGTGGGAGGCTGCCTAACTATGGCTACACCTTC.